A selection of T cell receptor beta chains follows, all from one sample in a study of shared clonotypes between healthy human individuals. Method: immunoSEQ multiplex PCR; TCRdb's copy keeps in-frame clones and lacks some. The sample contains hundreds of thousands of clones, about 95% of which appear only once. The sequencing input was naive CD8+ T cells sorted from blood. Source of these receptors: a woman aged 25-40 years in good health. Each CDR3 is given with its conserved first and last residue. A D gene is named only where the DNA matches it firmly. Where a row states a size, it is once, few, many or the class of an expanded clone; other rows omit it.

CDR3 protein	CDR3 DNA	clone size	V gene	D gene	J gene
CASREGASRDTQYF	TGCGCCAGCAGGGAGGGTGCGAGTAGAGATACGCAGTATTTT	-	TRBV5-1	-	TRBJ2-3
CASSPPWFSTDTQYF	TGTGCCAGCAGCCCCCCTTGGTTTAGCACAGATACGCAGTATTTT	-	TRBV7-9	-	TRBJ2-3
CASSLDKTGSLDGYTF	TGTGCCAGCAGTTTAGATAAAACAGGGTCGCTCGATGGCTACACCTTC	-	TRBV27	-	TRBJ1-2
CASSILRQDYNEQFF	TGTGCCAGTAGTATATTACGACAAGACTACAATGAGCAGTTCTTC	-	TRBV19	-	TRBJ2-1
CAGSNYEQYF	TGTGCCGGCAGTAACTACGAGCAGTACTTC	-	TRBV28	-	TRBJ2-7
CASSLGQLLNTEAFF	TGTGCCAGCAGCTTAGGACAGCTACTGAACACTGAAGCTTTCTTT	-	TRBV7-9	-	TRBJ1-1
CASGRGKTDTQYF	TGTGCCAGCGGGAGAGGGAAGACAGATACGCAGTATTTT	-	TRBV28	-	TRBJ2-3
CATRVWGTEAFF	TGTGCCACCCGGGTTTGGGGCACTGAAGCTTTCTTT	once	TRBV2	-	TRBJ1-1
CASSLIGSINEQFF	TGTGCCAGCAGTTTAATCGGGAGTATCAATGAGCAGTTCTTC	-	TRBV27	-	TRBJ2-1
CASSKVTTGGIHF	TGTGCCAGCAGCAAAGTTACCACAGGAGGAATCCACTTT	-	TRBV21-1	-	TRBJ1-6
CASSLYSGSTDTQYF	TGTGCCAGCAGTTTATACTCGGGCTCCACAGATACGCAGTATTTT	-	TRBV27	-	TRBJ2-3
CASSLGQGDNQPQHF	TGTGCCAGCAGTTTAGGACAGGGAGACAATCAGCCCCAGCATTTT	-	TRBV6-5	TRBD1	TRBJ1-5
CASTLTSDYYEQYF	TGTGCCAGTACCCTGACTAGCGATTACTACGAGCAGTACTTC	once	TRBV19	TRBD2	TRBJ2-7
CAWSIDLDPEKGTEAFF	TGTGCCTGGAGTATAGACCTGGACCCCGAAAAGGGCACTGAAGCTTTCTTT	-	TRBV30	-	TRBJ1-1
CASSQDRIGAEQYF	TGCGCCAGCAGCCAAGATCGAATAGGTGCCGAGCAGTACTTC	-	TRBV4-1	-	TRBJ2-7
CASFSPHPYEQYF	TGTGCCAGCTTTAGCCCACATCCCTACGAGCAGTACTTC	-	TRBV28	-	TRBJ2-7
CATRQEMRFEQYF	TGTGCCACCCGTCAGGAGATGCGGTTCGAGCAGTACTTC	-	TRBV19	-	TRBJ2-7
CASSHRGGRNEQFF	TGCGCCAGCAGCCACCGGGGAGGTAGGAATGAGCAGTTCTTC	-	TRBV4-1	-	TRBJ2-1
CASSVTGLSTDTQYF	TGTGCCAGCAGTGTAACAGGTCTTAGCACAGATACGCAGTATTTT	-	TRBV6-1	-	TRBJ2-3
CASSFGTSGSPYNEQFF	TGTGCCAGCAGCTTCGGGACTAGCGGGAGTCCCTACAATGAGCAGTTCTTC	-	TRBV11-2	TRBD2	TRBJ2-1
CASSEGRYQETQYF	TGTGCCAGCAGTGAGGGGCGGTACCAAGAGACCCAGTACTTC	-	TRBV25-1	-	TRBJ2-5
CASSIAGGSNEQFF	TGTGCCAGTAGTATAGCGGGGGGATCTAATGAGCAGTTCTTC	-	TRBV19	TRBD2	TRBJ2-1
CASSRTSTDTQYF	TGTGCCAGCAGTCGGACTAGCACAGATACGCAGTATTTT	-	TRBV27	-	TRBJ2-3
CASSEMRRELPYEQYF	TGTGCCAGCAGTGAAATGAGGCGGGAGCTGCCCTACGAGCAGTACTTC	-	TRBV2	TRBD2	TRBJ2-7
CASSASGTYEQYF	TGTGCCAGCAGCGCTAGCGGTACCTACGAGCAGTACTTC	-	TRBV6-1	TRBD2	TRBJ2-7